A single sample gave rise to the 26 T cell receptor beta chains below, sequenced in a study of T cell responses to AZD1222 COVID-19 vaccine. The table came from immunoSEQ multiplex PCR; TCRdb's copy has only in-frame clones and leaves some out. The repertoire holds some 88,000 clones, with 90% as singletons. Specimen: peripheral blood, collected 28 days after the second AZD1222 dose. These receptors were obtained from an adult who received the AZD1222 COVID-19 vaccine.

The V and J genes are TRBV2 and TRBJ1-3; no clear D gene. The CDR3 has 13 residues. Looked up from germline, CDR1 is SNHLY and CDR2 is FYNNEI. Trimming removed 4 bases at V and 2 bases at J, with 6 bases between. The CDR3 DNA sequence: TGTGCCAGCAGTGCGGCTGCTGGAAACACCATATATTTT. It translates to CASSAAAGNTIYF.

The rearrangement joins TRBV5-6 to TRBJ2-1; TRBD2 might be the D (6 bases). Trimming removed 1 base at V and 5 bases at J, with 10 bases between. The V gene's germline CDR1 is SGHDT and CDR2 YYEEEE. The CDR3 is made up of 14 amino acids. The CDR3 reads CASSLYWGDNEQFF. The CDR3 bases are TGTGCCAGCAGCTTGTATTGGGGGGACAATGAGCAGTTCTTC.

The chain links TRBV9 to TRBJ1-3, with D maybe TRBD1 (5 bases). CDR3 length equals 15 residues. V was clipped by 4 bases and J by 0 bases, with 11 bases between them. In germline, CDR1 is SGDLS, CDR2 YYNGEE. The CDR3 loop is CASSPGTSSGNTIYF. In nucleotides, the CDR3 is TGTGCCAGCAGCCCGGGGACTAGCTCTGGAAACACCATATATTTT.

The rearrangement uses TRBV5-5 and TRBJ1-6, with TRBD1 matching 8 bases. Germline V gene lookup returns CDR1 SGHKS and CDR2 YYEKEE (reference sequence). The CDR3 covers 15 residues. Trimming took 4 bases from V and 5 from J; bases not matched to a gene: 5. This chain's CDR3 is CASSPTGDHNSPLHF. For the CDR3, the DNA is TGTGCCAGCAGCCCGACAGGGGACCATAATTCACCCCTCCACTTT.

This chain uses TRBV5-1 with TRBJ2-3; TRBD2 matches 12 bases. Germline lookup yields CDR1 SGHRS and CDR2 YFSETQ. Germline trimming cut 0 bases from V and 6 bases from J; bases unmatched to any gene: 8. The CDR3 covers 17 residues. The DNA of the CDR3 is TGCGCCAGCAGCTTGGTAGCTAGCGGGGGGGCCATGGATACGCAGTATTTT. Translation: CASSLVASGGAMDTQYF.

The chain couples TRBV27 to TRBJ2-3, with 8 bases fitting TRBD2. V dropped 5 bases and J dropped 0; count of bases not matched to a gene: 7. Looked up from germline, CDR1 is MNHEY and CDR2 is SMNVEV (reference sequence). CDR3 length: 16 amino acids. The CDR3, as DNA: TGTGCCAGCAGTCCGTTAGCGGGGCTTAGCACAGATACGCAGTATTTT. Encoded protein: CASSPLAGLSTDTQYF.

The V gene is TRBV6-5, the J gene TRBJ1-2; no firm D call. Per germline, CDR1 MNHEY and CDR2 SVGAGI. V was cut by 4 bases and J by 8 bases, with 14 bases left in between. The CDR3 spans 13 residues. In nucleotides, the CDR3 is TGTGCCAGCAGTTCCTTCCAGGCTCGCGGCTACACCTTC. This translates into CASSSFQARGYTF.

V is TRBV7-3 and J is TRBJ2-7; 9 bases are shared with TRBD2. CDR1 SGHTA and CDR2 FQGTGA come from the germline V gene. V shed 5 bases and J 0 bases; nucleotides not matched to a gene: 5. This CDR3 has 15 residues. CDR3 bases: TGTGCCAGCAGCCTGAGCGGGGGGAGCTCCTACGAGCAGTACTTC. This codes for CASSLSGGSSYEQYF.

V and J are TRBV6-2 or TRBV6-3 and TRBJ1-1; D may be TRBD1 (5 bases). The V gene's germline CDR1 is MNHEY and CDR2 SVGEGT. V shed 2 bases and J shed 11 bases, with 12 bases lying between them. The CDR3 runs 12 residues. In DNA, the CDR3 is TGTGCCAGCAGTTACCATAGGGGTGACGCTTTCTTT. This codes for CASSYHRGDAFF.

The rearrangement links TRBV5-1 to TRBJ1-1; a possible D gene is TRBD1 (6 bases). Germline V gives CDR1 SGHRS, CDR2 YFSETQ. CDR3 length: 15 amino acids. V lost 5 bases and J 1 base, leaving 15 bases between the germline ends. The CDR3 reads CASSPQGLGNTEAFF. Here the CDR3 DNA reads TGCGCCAGCAGTCCACAGGGACTGGGGAACACTGAAGCTTTCTTT.

J is TRBJ2-1 and V is TRBV25-1; no reliable D call. Germline CDR1 MGHDK, CDR2 SYGVNS. V lost 2 bases and J lost 9, with 8 bases in between. The CDR3 loop spans 12 amino acids. The DNA for the CDR3 is TGTGCCAGCAGTGAACAGTTTTCTGAGCAGTTCTTC. Amino acid sequence: CASSEQFSEQFF.

This chain uses TRBV9 with TRBJ1-5, with D possibly matching TRBD1 (6 bases). This CDR3 is built from 15 residues. Germline V gives CDR1 SGDLS, CDR2 YYNGEE. V dropped 3 bases and J dropped 0 bases, with 10 bases sitting between them. CDR3: CASSATGLSNQPQHF. Written as DNA, the CDR3 is TGTGCCAGCAGCGCAACAGGGCTTAGCAATCAGCCCCAGCATTTT.

The gene calls are TRBV27 and TRBJ2-1, with D uncertain. Germline V lookup: CDR1 MNHEY, CDR2 SMNVEV (reference sequence). CDR3 length: 16 amino acids. Trimming took 0 bases from V and 3 from J, leaving 12 bases between them. The CDR3 here is CASSLSASVNYNEQFF. For the CDR3, the DNA is TGTGCCAGCAGTTTATCAGCCAGTGTAAACTACAATGAGCAGTTCTTC.

The chain couples TRBV5-1 to TRBJ2-5; D gene unclear. Germline-derived CDR1 and CDR2 are SGHRS and YFSETQ. V was pared by 4 bases and J by 2 bases, with 15 bases between. The CDR3 extends over 15 amino acids. The CDR3 DNA is TGCGCCAGCAGCCCTCTTGACGGTAGGCAAGAGACCCAGTACTTC. It specifies CASSPLDGRQETQYF.

This clone was detected only once. J is TRBJ1-6 and V is TRBV7-2; D not certain. The V gene's germline CDR1 is SGHTA and CDR2 FQGNSA. The CDR3 contains 13 residues. The V end lost 5 bases, the J end lost 7 bases, and 9 bases lay between the germline ends. Here the CDR3 DNA reads TGTGCCAGCAGCCCGGACCAAAATTCACCCCTCCACTTT. Its translation: CASSPDQNSPLHF.

The V and J genes are TRBV4-1 and TRBJ2-5; D may be TRBD1 or TRBD2 (5 bases each). The germline V and J ends were trimmed by 1 base and 13 bases, with 16 bases remaining between them. The germline gives CDR1 MGHRA, CDR2 YSYEKL. The CDR3 spans 13 residues. CDR3 residues: CASSQVWGLPVYF. CDR3 in DNA: TGCGCCAGCAGCCAAGTATGGGGGTTACCTGTGTACTTC.

V and J are TRBV6-5 and TRBJ1-4; D gene unclear. The V end was cut by 3 bases, the J end by 4 bases, with 9 bases between. This CDR3 comprises 14 residues. Germline V gives CDR1 MNHEY, CDR2 SVGAGI. The CDR3 spells CASSYGTINEKLFF. The CDR3 DNA follows: TGTGCCAGCAGTTATGGAACAATTAATGAAAAACTGTTTTTT.

CDR3 nucleotide sequence: TGTGCCAGCAGTGAAAATAAGGTCCCGGGGTATAATTCACCCCTCCACTTT. This translates into CASSENKVPGYNSPLHF. V gene TRBV2 combines with J gene TRBJ1-6; D is unresolved. V lost 2 bases to trimming and J lost 4 bases, with 15 bases between them. Germline lookup yields CDR1 SNHLY and CDR2 FYNNEI. The CDR3 is 17 residues long.

This clone was seen just once. The chain couples TRBV27 to TRBJ1-2; D possibly corresponds to TRBD1 (6 bases). This CDR3 comprises 14 residues. V dropped 4 bases and J dropped 5 bases, with 14 bases sitting between them. The germline V gene has CDR1 MNHEY and CDR2 SMNVEV (reference sequence). CDR3 in DNA: TGTGCCAGCAGTTCAGAAGGGGGAGTTTATGGCTACACCTTC. Protein product: CASSSEGGVYGYTF.

The chain recombines TRBV18 with TRBJ1-1; perhaps TRBD1 as D (5 bases). This CDR3 is built from 14 residues. Germline values: CDR1 KGHSH, CDR2 LQKENI. Trimming removed 6 bases at V and 0 bases at J, with 11 bases between. CDR3 sequence: CASSSGGLNTEAFF. The CDR3 DNA reads TGTGCCAGCTCCTCGGGGGGGTTGAACACTGAAGCTTTCTTT.

Of note for this clone: Compared with germline, one end of the junction differs, possibly owing to a read error. The chain carries TRBV9 and TRBJ2-1; 8 bases align to TRBD2. Germline V gives CDR1 SGDLS, CDR2 YYNGEE. The CDR3 has 13 amino acids. CDR3: CASSVAASGGALF. CDR3 sequence (DNA): TGTGCCAGCAGCGTAGCTGCAAGCGGGGGTGCGCTCTTC.

This chain joins TRBV5-1 and TRBJ2-2, with TRBD1 matching over 8 bases. The V gene end was trimmed by 4 bases and the J gene end by 4 bases; junction bases not matched to a gene: 3. In germline, CDR1 is SGHRS, CDR2 YFSETQ. The CDR3 consists of 14 residues. CDR3 residues: CASSRTGITGELFF. The CDR3, as DNA: TGCGCCAGCAGCCGGACAGGGATCACCGGGGAGCTGTTTTTT.

This chain connects TRBV19 to TRBJ2-6; D is perhaps TRBD2 (6 bases). The V end lost 4 bases, the J end lost 0 bases, and 19 bases lay between the germline ends. Looked up from germline, CDR1 is LNHDA and CDR2 is SQIVND (reference sequence). The CDR3 has 19 residues. The CDR3 loop reads CASSTDTYLASSGANVLTF. The CDR3 DNA reads TGTGCCAGTAGTACCGACACGTATCTAGCGAGCTCTGGGGCCAACGTCCTGACTTTC. Together with reference TRBV19 and TRBJ2-6, the CDR3 gives the full variable domain: DGGITQSPKYLFRKEGQNVTLSCEQNLNHDAMYWYRQDPGQGLRLIYYSQIVNDFQKGDIAEGYSVSREKKESFPLTVTSAQKNPTAFYLCASSTDTYLASSGANVLTFGAGSRLTVL.

The chain recombines TRBV2 with TRBJ2-5; tentative D call: TRBD2 (5 bases). Germline CDR1 reads SNHLY; CDR2 reads FYNNEI. The CDR3 is 11 amino acids. V shed 1 base and J shed 11 bases, with 8 bases lying between them. Here the CDR3 DNA reads TGTGCCAGCAGTGAAGGGACTTGGCAGTACTTC. Translation gives CASSEGTWQYF. Looking up the rest from reference TRBV2 and TRBJ2-5 gives the full variable domain: EPEVTQTPSHQVTQMGQEVILRCVPISNHLYFYWYRQILGQKVEFLVSFYNNEISEKSEIFDDQFSVERPDGSNFTLKIRSTKLEDSAMYFCASSEGTWQYFGPGTRLLVL.

This clone was observed a single time. The genes are TRBV5-5 and TRBJ1-1; D perhaps matches TRBD1 (5 bases). The V end lost 4 bases, the J end lost 4 bases, and 14 bases lay between the germline ends. CDR3 length: 14 amino acids. The germline CDR1 and CDR2 sequences are SGHKS and YYEKEE (reference sequence). CDR3 coding DNA: TGTGCCAGCAGCCTCGGGGCGCACCCCACTGAAGCTTTCTTT. Protein sequence: CASSLGAHPTEAFF.

The chain uses TRBV28 and TRBJ1-2, with D hard to call. Trimming shortened V by 3 bases and J by 4 bases, and 21 bases separated the two germline ends. The CDR3 sequence is 17 residues long. Germline CDR1 and CDR2: MDHEN and SYDVKM. This CDR3 is CASSFVEGYTRFYGYTF. The CDR3 DNA is TGTGCCAGCAGTTTCGTTGAGGGTTATACTCGCTTCTATGGCTACACCTTC.